The 10 T cell receptor beta chains reported below all come from one sample, sequenced in a study of beta chain features in type 1 diabetes. Study-wide results and caveats: In all four CD4+ subsets, TCRB CDR3 length was significantly, moderately reduced in type 1 diabetes.

These TCRs are of unknown antigen specificity. Expressed TCRB transcripts were sequenced after all isolated RNA was converted to cDNA. Some clones are missing from TCRdb's copy, which holds only in-frame ones; the method was immunoSEQ multiplex PCR. The sample has around 690,000 clones; around 11% are singletons. The specimen sequenced was naive CD4+ T cells from blood. The source is a man younger than 40 with type 1 diabetes.

This clone was observed a few times. The chain is built from TRBV7-8 and TRBJ1-6; D possibly corresponds to TRBD1 (6 bases). The germline V and J ends were trimmed by 5 bases and 9 bases, with 14 bases remaining between them. CDR3 size: 14 residues. Germline V gene data show CDR1 as SGHVS and CDR2 as FQNEAQ. This chain's CDR3 is CASSHRERSSPLHF. The CDR3 region has the DNA TGTGCCAGCAGCCACAGGGAGAGGTCTTCACCCCTCCACTTT.

The rearrangement links TRBV9 to TRBJ1-2, with no clear D. This CDR3 contains 14 residues. From germline, CDR1 is SGDLS and CDR2 YYNGEE. V was cut by 0 bases and J by 2 bases, with 8 bases left in between. As DNA, the CDR3 is TGTGCCAGCAGCGTAGACCACAGAAACTATGGCTACACCTTC. Translated: CASSVDHRNYGYTF.

The CDR3 DNA reads TGTGCCAGCAGCTTAGCTCAACAGGGGGACTCCTACGAGCAGTACTTC. Its protein is CASSLAQQGDSYEQYF. V usage is TRBV7-7 and J usage is TRBJ2-7, with 8 positions matching TRBD1. With V trimmed by 0 bases and J by 0 bases, 4 bases remained unmatched. Germline CDR1 and CDR2: SSHAT and FNYEAQ (reference sequence). The CDR3 is 16 amino acids.

The chain links TRBV9 to TRBJ1-6; D remains ambiguous. CDR1 is SGDLS and CDR2 is YYNGEE in the germline V gene. This CDR3 has 14 residues. The ends were cut back, 7 bases at V and 0 bases at J, with 8 bases in the middle. The CDR3 spells CASGQSSYNSPLHF. CDR3 bases: TGTGCCAGCGGTCAAAGCTCCTATAATTCACCCCTCCACTTT.

The chain has TRBV30 and TRBJ1-6; perhaps TRBD1 as D (6 bases). Per the germline V gene, CDR1 is GTSNPN and CDR2 is SVGIG (reference sequence). The CDR3 sequence is 16 residues long. The ends were cut back, 3 bases at V and 0 bases at J, with 12 bases in the middle. The CDR3: CAWSAEDSSYNSPLHF. The DNA for the CDR3 is TGTGCCTGGAGCGCCGAGGACAGCTCCTATAATTCACCCCTCCACTTT.

The chain joins TRBV14 to TRBJ2-2; D perhaps matches TRBD1 (6 bases). Per germline, CDR1 SGHDN and CDR2 FVKESK. The CDR3 contains 17 residues. Trimming shortened V by 0 bases and J by 2 bases, and 13 bases separated the two germline ends. The CDR3 bases are TGTGCCAGCAGCCAAGACAGGGGACGTTTTAACACCGGGGAGCTGTTTTTT. Translation gives CASSQDRGRFNTGELFF.

Only a few counts were recorded for this clone. The CDR3 region is CASRPGQANTGELFF. In nucleotides, the CDR3 is TGTGCCAGCAGGCCCGGACAGGCGAACACCGGGGAGCTGTTTTTT. The V call is TRBV2, the J call TRBJ2-2; 7 nucleotides match TRBD1. V trimming: 6 bases; J trimming: 0 bases; junction bases outside the gene matches: 4. This CDR3 is built from 15 residues. Germline CDR1 is SNHLY and CDR2 is FYNNEI.

The CDR3, as DNA: TGTGCCTGGAACAGCCCAGCTTGGGGAGAGCAGTACTTC. Protein sequence: CAWNSPAWGEQYF. The chain joins TRBV30 to TRBJ2-7, with no clear D. V was shortened by 4 bases and J by 7 bases, with 17 bases between the two germline ends. The CDR3 length is 13 residues. Germline V gene lookup returns CDR1 GTSNPN and CDR2 SVGIG (reference sequence).

This clone was seen only a few times. The chain couples TRBV25-1 to TRBJ1-2, with TRBD1 matching over 7 bases. J gave up 4 bases and V 3 bases, and 14 bases lay outside the gene matches. Germline loops: CDR1 MGHDK, CDR2 SYGVNS. This CDR3 has 17 amino acids. The CDR3 nucleotides read TGTGCCAGCAGTGAGCCGGGACAGAGCCCAGGCCCCTATGGCTACACCTTC. Protein sequence: CASSEPGQSPGPYGYTF.

This chain joins TRBV10-3 and TRBJ1-6; 8 bases map to TRBD1. The CDR3 totals 16 residues. V was clipped by 0 bases and J by 7 bases; unmatched bases: 5. Germline loops: CDR1 ENHRY, CDR2 SYGVKD. The CDR3 here is CAISESLGQENSPLHF. The CDR3 DNA follows: TGTGCCATCAGTGAGTCGTTGGGACAGGAGAATTCACCCCTCCACTTT.